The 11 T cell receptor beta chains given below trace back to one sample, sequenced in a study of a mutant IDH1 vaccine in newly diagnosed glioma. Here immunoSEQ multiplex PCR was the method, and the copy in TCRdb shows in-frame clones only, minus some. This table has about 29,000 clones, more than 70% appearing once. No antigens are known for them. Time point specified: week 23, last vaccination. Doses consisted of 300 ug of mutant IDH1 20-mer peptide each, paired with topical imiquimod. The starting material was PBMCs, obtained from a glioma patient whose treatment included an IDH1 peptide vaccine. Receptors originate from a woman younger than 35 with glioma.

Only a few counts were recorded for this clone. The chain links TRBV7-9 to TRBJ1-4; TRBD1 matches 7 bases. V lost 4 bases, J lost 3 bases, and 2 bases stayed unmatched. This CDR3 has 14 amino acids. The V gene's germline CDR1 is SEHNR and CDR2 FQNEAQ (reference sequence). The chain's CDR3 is CASSSRGPNEKLFF. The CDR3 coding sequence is TGTGCCAGCAGCTCTAGGGGGCCTAATGAAAAACTGTTTTTT.

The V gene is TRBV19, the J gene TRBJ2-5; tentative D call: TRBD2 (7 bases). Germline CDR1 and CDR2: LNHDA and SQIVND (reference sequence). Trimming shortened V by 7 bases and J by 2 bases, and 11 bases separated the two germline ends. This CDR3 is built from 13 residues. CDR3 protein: CASKEGGQETQYF. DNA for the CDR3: TGTGCCAGTAAGGAGGGGGGGCAAGAGACCCAGTACTTC. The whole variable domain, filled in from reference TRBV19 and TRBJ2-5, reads DGGITQSPKYLFRKEGQNVTLSCEQNLNHDAMYWYRQDPGQGLRLIYYSQIVNDFQKGDIAEGYSVSREKKESFPLTVTSAQKNPTAFYLCASKEGGQETQYFGPGTRLLVL.

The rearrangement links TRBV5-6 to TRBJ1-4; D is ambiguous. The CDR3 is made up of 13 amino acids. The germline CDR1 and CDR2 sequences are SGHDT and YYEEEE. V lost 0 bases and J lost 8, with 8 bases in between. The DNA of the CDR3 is TGTGCCAGCAGCTTGGAAGGAGGGGAAAAACTGTTTTTT. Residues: CASSLEGGEKLFF.

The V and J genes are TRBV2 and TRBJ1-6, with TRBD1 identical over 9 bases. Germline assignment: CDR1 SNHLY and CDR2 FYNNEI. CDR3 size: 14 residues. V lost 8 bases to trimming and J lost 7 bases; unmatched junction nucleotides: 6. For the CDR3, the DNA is TGTGCCAGCTGTACAGGGGGCCCCAATTCACCCCTCCACTTT. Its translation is CASCTGGPNSPLHF.

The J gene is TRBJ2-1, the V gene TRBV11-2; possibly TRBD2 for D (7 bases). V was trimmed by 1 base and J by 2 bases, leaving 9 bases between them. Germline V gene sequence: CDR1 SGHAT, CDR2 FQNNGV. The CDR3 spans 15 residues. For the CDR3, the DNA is TGTGCCAGCAGCTTAGCGGGGGGCGCCTACAATGAGCAGTTCTTC. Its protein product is CASSLAGGAYNEQFF.

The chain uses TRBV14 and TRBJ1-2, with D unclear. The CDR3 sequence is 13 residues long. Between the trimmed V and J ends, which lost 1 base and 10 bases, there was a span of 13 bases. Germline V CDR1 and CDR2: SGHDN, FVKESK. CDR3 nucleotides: TGTGCCAGCAGCCAAGCAGGTGTCAACGTCTACACCTTC. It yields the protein CASSQAGVNVYTF.

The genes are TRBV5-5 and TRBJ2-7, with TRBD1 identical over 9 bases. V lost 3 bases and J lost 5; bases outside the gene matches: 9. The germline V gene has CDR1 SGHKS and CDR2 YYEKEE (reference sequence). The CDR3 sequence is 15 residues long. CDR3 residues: CASSYLRGTGNEQYF. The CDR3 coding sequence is TGTGCCAGCAGCTACCTAAGAGGGACAGGGAACGAGCAGTACTTC.

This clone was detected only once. CDR3 residues: CASSVDRGTGELFF. As DNA, the CDR3 is TGTGCCAGCAGCGTGGACAGGGGCACCGGGGAGCTGTTTTTT. The chain uses TRBV2 and TRBJ2-2, with 9 bases matching TRBD1. The CDR3 has 14 residues. The germline CDR1 and CDR2 sequences are SNHLY and FYNNEI. With 6 bases clipped from V and 4 bases from J, the junction kept 3 bases outside the gene matches.

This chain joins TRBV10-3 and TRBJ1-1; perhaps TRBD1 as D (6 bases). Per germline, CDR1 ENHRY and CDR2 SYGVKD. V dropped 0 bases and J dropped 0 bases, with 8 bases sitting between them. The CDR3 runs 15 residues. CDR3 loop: CAISESRQVNTEAFF. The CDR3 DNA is TGTGCCATCAGTGAGTCGAGACAGGTGAACACTGAAGCTTTCTTT.

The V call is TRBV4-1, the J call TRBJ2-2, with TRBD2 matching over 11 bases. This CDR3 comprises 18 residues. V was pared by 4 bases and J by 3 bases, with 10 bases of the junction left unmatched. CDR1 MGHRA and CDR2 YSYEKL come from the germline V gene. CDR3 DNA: TGCGCCAGCAGCCGATCGGGACTAGCGGTGAGGCACACCGGGGAGCTGTTTTTT. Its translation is CASSRSGLAVRHTGELFF.

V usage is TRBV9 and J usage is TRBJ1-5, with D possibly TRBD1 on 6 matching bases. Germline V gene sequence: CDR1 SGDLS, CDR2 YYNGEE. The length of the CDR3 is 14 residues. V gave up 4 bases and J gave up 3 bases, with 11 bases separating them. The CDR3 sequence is CASSLGGFNQPQHF. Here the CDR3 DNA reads TGTGCCAGCAGCCTAGGGGGTTTCAATCAGCCCCAGCATTTT.